This T cell receptor beta chain was documented in a study of blood T cell repertoires in COVID-19 (dated by TCRdb to the early 2020s). Regarding the study in general: The collaborator samples originated in the United States, Italy and Spain and spanned the acute and convalescent phases of COVID-19. The repertoires were made available in a free public database intended to serve as a resource for research on the immune response to SARS-CoV-2. The material from the prospective study consisted of cDNA or gDNA derived from T cells, B-cell-depleted T cells, or PBMCs. Deeply sampled blood TCRbeta repertoires from subjects exposed to, actively infected with, or recovered from COVID-19 were included in the dataset. The samples were drawn from the first 160 participants of the ongoing ImmuneRACE study and from some 1,300 subjects provided by 6 global collaborators. Sample metadata almost always included a de-identified subject ID, COVID-19 status, age in years and sex. Where available, HLA class I and class II types were taken from metadata supplied by the sample provider and were not determined by assay-based typing. Overall study results and their limits: Clinical and demographic metadata were provided uncurated, with the amount varying by source and participant.

Each collaborating institution followed its own protocols to collect whole blood in K2EDTA tubes. For TCRbeta analysis, collaborator samples were shipped as frozen whole blood, as isolated PBMCs, or as DNA extracted from either sample type. Regarding this clone: Its antigen is unknown. No base quality values were provided; no much bigger clone lies one nucleotide off.

V is reduced by 5 bases and J by 4 bases, leaving a spacing of 15 bases between them. Via the germline V gene, CDR1 is SGHTA and CDR2 FQGNSA. The CDR3 runs 16 amino acids, cysteine and phenylalanine included. Here the CDR3 DNA is all that survives: 48 bases in frame from base 1. TCRbeta CDR3 regions were amplified from genomic DNA using the immunoSEQ Assay, a bias-controlled multiplex PCR. The original methods were these. Within the assay, amplification of reference gene primers was used to estimate how many nucleated cells each sample contained. To quantify the absolute abundance of each unique TCRbeta CDR3 rearrangement, sequence reads were collapsed and filtered. Productive Simpson clonality was computed per sample as the square root of Simpson's diversity index over productive rearrangements. The clones in this table, taken by TCRdb from immuneACCESS, are in-frame only. Not every clone is retained; where verified, under half of the shortfall comes from an unresolved V gene, and the cause of the rest is unknown. The V and J calls and clone size are taken from that table; D and trimming were inferred from the DNA. The sample has over 130,000 clones on record, roughly 81% of them singletons. The top ten constitute roughly 9% of the sample.

The V and J segments used are TRBV7-2 and TRBJ1-6; the D gene is not confidently resolved. The origin of this receptor is a woman aged 45-65 years with active or convalescent COVID-19. Sequencing used peripheral blood. CDR3 loop: CASSAQPGGYNSPLHF. The DNA sequence is as follows: TGTGCCAGCAGCGCCCAACCAGGAGGGTATAATTCACCCCTCCACTTT.